This TCR beta chain comes out of a study of T cell responses to AZD1222 COVID-19 vaccine. Study-level findings and limits: Mapped onto spike, vaccine-associated CD4 TCRs spanned it and were dominant at 160-218 and 743-854.

Only in-frame clones appear in the TCRdb table, and some are missing; sequencing was by immunoSEQ multiplex PCR. In the table there are 100,000 to 150,000 clones, 80% to 90% of which are singletons. Worth noting for this clone: Antigen specificity is unknown.

Losses at the gene ends were 3 bases for V and 4 bases for J; bases not matched to a gene: 3. Germline values: CDR1 KGHSH, CDR2 LQKENI. CDR3 length: 15 residues. The sample here was peripheral blood, taken on day 0 of AZD1222 vaccination. The sequence was collected from an adult in good health. The rearrangement uses TRBV18 and TRBJ2-5, with 12 bases aligning to TRBD1. CDR3 loop: CASSPGQGALETQYF. CDR3 coding DNA: TGTGCCAGCTCACCGGGACAGGGGGCTTTAGAGACCCAGTACTTC.